This TCR beta chain was profiled in a study of early T cells in non-severe SARS-CoV-2 infection. In germline, CDR1 is GTSNPN, CDR2 SVGIG (reference sequence). The CDR3 has 13 amino acids. Trimming shortened V by 3 bases and J by 4 bases, and 11 bases separated the two germline ends. TCRdb used MiXCR to reprocess the 5' RACE reads, holding one entry per CDR3 protein. The sample yields roughly 48,000 distinct CDR3 sequences, around 5.6% seen once. This clonotype was detected many times. The chain combines TRBV30 with TRBJ2-3, with D maybe TRBD1 (6 bases). The TCR sequence derives from an adult who was a healthcare worker with PCR-confirmed SARS-CoV-2 infection or an uninfected control (not recorded which). Input material: whole blood. The chain's CDR3 is CAWSAGVADTQYF. CDR3 DNA sequence: TGTGCCTGGAGCGCAGGGGTGGCAGATACGCAGTATTTT.